Included here is one TCR beta chain sequence, with context. This specimen comes from a study of blood T cell repertoires in COVID-19. Study summary: COVID-19 samples, acute and convalescent, were from the United States, Italy and Spain. The cDNA or gDNA used as material had been derived from T cells, B-cell-depleted T cells, or PBMCs.

The method was immunoSEQ multiplex PCR; TCRdb's version includes in-frame clones alone and lacks a portion of them. The profile shows 130,000 or so clones, 60% to 80% of them singletons. Germline lookup yields CDR1 MNHEY and CDR2 SVGAGI. V shed 8 bases, J shed 2 bases, and the junction held 4 bases outside the gene matches. This CDR3 is 15 amino acids long. The source material was peripheral blood. The V gene is TRBV6-5, the J gene TRBJ2-1; 12 bases line up with TRBD2. The clonotype was recovered from a woman in her seventies with acute or convalescent COVID-19. DNA of the CDR3: TGTGCCAGCGGAACTAGCGGGGGGCCCTACAATGAGCAGTTCTTC. This sequence encodes CASGTSGGPYNEQFF.